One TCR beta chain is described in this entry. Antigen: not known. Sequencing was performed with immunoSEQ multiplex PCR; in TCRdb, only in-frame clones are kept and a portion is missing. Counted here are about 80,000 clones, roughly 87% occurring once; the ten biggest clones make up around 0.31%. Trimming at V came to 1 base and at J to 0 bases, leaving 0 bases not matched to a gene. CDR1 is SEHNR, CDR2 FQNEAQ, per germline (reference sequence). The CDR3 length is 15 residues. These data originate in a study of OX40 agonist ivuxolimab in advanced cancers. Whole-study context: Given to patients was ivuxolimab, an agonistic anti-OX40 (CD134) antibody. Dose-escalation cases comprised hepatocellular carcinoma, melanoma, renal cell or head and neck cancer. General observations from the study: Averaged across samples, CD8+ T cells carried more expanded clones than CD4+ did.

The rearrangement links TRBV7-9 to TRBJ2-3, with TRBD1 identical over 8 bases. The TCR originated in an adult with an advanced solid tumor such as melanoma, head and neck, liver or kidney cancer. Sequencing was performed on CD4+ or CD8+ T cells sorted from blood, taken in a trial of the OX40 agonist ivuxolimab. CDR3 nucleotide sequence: TGTGCCAGCAGCTTAGGGACAGGGAGCACAGATACGCAGTATTTT. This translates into CASSLGTGSTDTQYF.